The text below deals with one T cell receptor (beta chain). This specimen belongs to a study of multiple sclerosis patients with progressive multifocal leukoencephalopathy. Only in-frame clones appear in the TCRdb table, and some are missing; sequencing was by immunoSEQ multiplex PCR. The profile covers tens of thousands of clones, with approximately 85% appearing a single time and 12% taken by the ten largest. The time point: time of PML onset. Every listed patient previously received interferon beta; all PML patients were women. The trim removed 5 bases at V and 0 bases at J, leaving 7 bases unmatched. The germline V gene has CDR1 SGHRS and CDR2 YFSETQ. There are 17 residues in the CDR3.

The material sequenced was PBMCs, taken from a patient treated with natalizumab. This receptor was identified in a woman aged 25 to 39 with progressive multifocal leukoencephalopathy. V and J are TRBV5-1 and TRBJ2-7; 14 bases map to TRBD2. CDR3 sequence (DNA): TGCGCCAGCAGACCGGGACTAGCGGGAGTGAGCTCCTACGAGCAGTACTTC. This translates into CASRPGLAGVSSYEQYF.